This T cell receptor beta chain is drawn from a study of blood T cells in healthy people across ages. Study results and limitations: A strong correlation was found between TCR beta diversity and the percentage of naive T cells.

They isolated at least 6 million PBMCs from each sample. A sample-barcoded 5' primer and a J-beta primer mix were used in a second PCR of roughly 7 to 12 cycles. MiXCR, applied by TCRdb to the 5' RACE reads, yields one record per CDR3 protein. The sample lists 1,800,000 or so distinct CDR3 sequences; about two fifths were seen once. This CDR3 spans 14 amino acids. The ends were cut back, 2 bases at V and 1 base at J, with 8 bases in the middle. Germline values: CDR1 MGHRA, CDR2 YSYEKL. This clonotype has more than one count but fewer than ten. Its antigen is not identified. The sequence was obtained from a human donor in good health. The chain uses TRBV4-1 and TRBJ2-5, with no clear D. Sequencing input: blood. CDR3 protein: CASSQQILQETQYF. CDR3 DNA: TGCGCCAGCAGCCAACAGATCCTCCAAGAGACCCAGTACTTC.